This T cell receptor beta chain was documented in a study of cytomegalovirus exposure and HLA in healthy donors. Across the study: One earlier analysis, a look at 200 million or so T cells, found some 120 million unique TCR beta sequences.

Donors consisted of healthy bone marrow donors. Unrecorded immune exposure was likely among donors, who were nominally healthy when sampled. The study, taken as a whole, reports: A later analysis, which compared TCR beta chains of equal frequency, found the HLA-associated ones more clonally expanded.

Vbeta (60) and Jbeta (13) primers were used in the PCR. The method was immunoSEQ multiplex PCR; TCRdb's version includes in-frame clones alone and lacks a portion of them. The table includes about 98,000 clones, over 65% detected once. In the case of this clone: Its antigen remains unidentified.

The clonotype comes from a man in his 60s in good health and CMV-seropositive. The material sequenced was PBMCs.

CDR3 loop: CASRPGQKETQYF. CDR3 DNA sequence: TGTGCCAGCAGACCGGGACAGAAAGAGACCCAGTACTTC. V and J are TRBV6-6 and TRBJ2-5; 7 nucleotides agree with TRBD1. This CDR3 comprises 13 residues. Germline V gene sequence: CDR1 MNHNY, CDR2 SVGAGI (reference sequence). Unmatched junction bases numbered 4, after V lost 6 bases and J lost 3 bases.